This T cell receptor beta chain was identified in a study of beta chain features in type 1 diabetes. Germline lookup yields CDR1 LGHNA and CDR2 YSLEER. The V and J ends lost 1 base and 8 bases respectively, with 17 bases between them. The CDR3 runs to 15 residues. Only a few counts were recorded for this clone. No antigen is known for it. Study results and caveats: Possibly, sequencing cDNA over-represented cells that had high TCR expression levels. Shorter TCRB CDR3s, moderately but significantly so, marked every one of the four CD4+ subsets in Type 1 diabetes patients.

Every isolated RNA sample was fully reverse transcribed, so sequencing captured expressed TCRB transcripts. Assay used: immunoSEQ multiplex PCR; TCRdb lists only in-frame clones, some missing. The table records about 930,000 clones, roughly 15% of them present only once. The receptor was derived from a woman aged 18-29 years in good health. Sequenced material: naive CD4+ T cells from blood. J is TRBJ1-2 and V is TRBV4-3, with a tentative D call TRBD1 (6 bases). Written as DNA, the CDR3 is TGCGCCAGCAGCCAAGTTTGGGACAAACTAAGGGGCTACACCTTC. This translates into CASSQVWDKLRGYTF.